Below, one TCR beta chain is given with its context. The sample belongs to a study of blood T cell repertoires in COVID-19. Study-wide context: From T cells, B-cell-depleted T cells, or PBMCs came the material, which was cDNA or gDNA.

Under the authors' procedure: Estimates of nucleated cell counts were drawn from the amplification of reference gene primers. TCRdb's copy holds only in-frame clones and misses some; the assay was immunoSEQ multiplex PCR. V and J calls plus clone size are reproduced from that table; the DNA served to infer D and trimming. The sample includes some 180,000 clones, around 86% of them seen just once. The germline V and J ends were trimmed by 1 base and 8 bases, with 6 bases remaining between them. The V gene's germline CDR1 is SGHKS and CDR2 YYEKEE (reference sequence). The CDR3 loop spans 11 amino acids.

The rearrangement links TRBV5-5 to TRBJ1-1; D gene uncertain. The sequence came from a woman older than 75 with COVID-19, enrolled during active disease. Sequencing was performed on peripheral blood. For the CDR3, the DNA is TGTGCCAGCAGCTTGTTATCGGAAGCTTTCTTT. Protein sequence: CASSLLSEAFF. Full variable domain (rest looked up from reference TRBV5-5 and TRBJ1-1): DAGVTQSPTHLIKTRGQQVTLRCSPISGHKSVSWYQQVLGQGPQFIFQYYEKEERGRGNFPDRFSARQFPNYSSELNVNALLLGDSALYLCASSLLSEAFFGQGTRLTVV.